Listed below are T cell receptor beta chains from one sample, sequenced in a study of cytomegalovirus exposure and HLA in healthy donors. Profiling relied on immunoSEQ multiplex PCR, and the TCRdb table lists in-frame clones only, not all of them. The sample contains around 150,000 clones, 77% of which appear only once. Sequenced material: PBMCs. These receptor sequences come from a man aged 25-40 years in good health and CMV-seronegative. The CDR3 runs from the conserved cysteine through the conserved F or W. D genes are given only for firm matches. Size values are once, few and many counts, or a class for expanded clones, and some rows have none.

j_gene,d_gene,abundance,v_gene,CDR3aa,CDR3nt
TRBJ2-7,TRBD2,NA,TRBV7-3,CASSLRLAGGQKQYF,TGTGCCAGCAGCTTGAGGCTAGCGGGAGGGCAGAAGCAGTACTTC
TRBJ1-4,TRBD1,NA,TRBV5-8,CASSFRQGRSEKLFF,TGTGCCAGCAGCTTTCGACAGGGCAGGAGTGAAAAACTGTTTTTT
TRBJ2-7,TRBD2,NA,TRBV6-5,CASSYSGTSGYEQYF,TGTGCCAGCAGTTACTCCGGGACTAGCGGCTACGAGCAGTACTTC
TRBJ2-1,TRBD2,many,TRBV6-6,CASSYSRTSGRDEQFF,TGTGCCAGCAGTTACTCGAGGACTAGCGGGAGGGATGAGCAGTTCTTC
TRBJ2-7,TRBD2,NA,TRBV30,CAWSNLLAAQDEQYF,TGTGCCTGGAGTAACCTTCTAGCGGCCCAGGACGAGCAGTACTTC
TRBJ2-6,NA,NA,TRBV7-3,CASSTFPTTGANVLTF,TGTGCCAGCAGCACCTTCCCCACAACTGGGGCCAACGTCCTGACTTTC
TRBJ2-6,NA,NA,TRBV9,CASSIQGSGANVLTF,TGTGCCAGCAGCATACAGGGTTCTGGGGCCAACGTCCTGACTTTC
TRBJ2-2,TRBD2,NA,TRBV29-1,CSVASGSSNTGELFF,TGCAGCGTTGCTAGCGGGAGTTCGAACACCGGGGAGCTGTTTTTT
TRBJ1-1,TRBD1,NA,TRBV30,CAWGGQGAPNTEAFF,TGTGCTTGGGGGGGACAGGGAGCGCCGAACACTGAAGCTTTCTTT
TRBJ1-3,NA,NA,TRBV18,CASSPPIGGPASYSSGNTIYF,TGTGCCAGCTCACCACCAATAGGGGGTCCGGCCTCGTACTCCTCTGGAAACACCATATATTTT
TRBJ2-7,NA,NA,TRBV21-1,CASSTLSSYEQYF,TGTGCCAGCAGCACCCTCAGCTCCTACGAGCAGTACTTC
TRBJ2-3,TRBD1,NA,TRBV9,CASSVRDRPSADTQYF,TGTGCCAGCAGCGTCCGGGACAGGCCCTCGGCAGATACGCAGTATTTT
TRBJ2-5,TRBD1,NA,TRBV6-5,CASSIPGQQETQYF,TGTGCCAGCAGTATTCCGGGACAGCAAGAGACCCAGTACTTC
TRBJ2-7,TRBD2,few,TRBV6-1,CASTKAAGGPSEQYF,TGTGCCAGCACCAAGGCGGCGGGAGGGCCGTCCGAGCAGTACTTC
TRBJ1-1,NA,NA,TRBV9,CASSPRQTVNTEAFF,TGTGCCAGCAGCCCCCGTCAGACAGTGAACACTGAAGCTTTCTTT
TRBJ2-7,TRBD1,NA,TRBV6-5,CASSYSVGQGSDEQYF,TGTGCCAGCAGTTACTCGGTCGGACAGGGCAGCGACGAGCAGTACTTC
TRBJ2-2,TRBD2,NA,TRBV2,CASSSTSADTGELFF,TGTGCCAGCAGTTCTACTAGCGCGGACACCGGGGAGCTGTTTTTT
TRBJ2-7,NA,NA,TRBV19,CASRAGTDFSYEQYF,TGTGCCAGTAGGGCGGGGACCGATTTCTCCTACGAGCAGTACTTC
TRBJ2-7,NA,NA,TRBV5-1,CASSLVGRGSLYEQYF,TGCGCCAGCAGCTTGGTTGGGCGGGGCTCCCTCTACGAGCAGTACTTC
TRBJ1-6,NA,NA,TRBV21-1,CASSTRRGRANSPLHF,TGTGCCAGCAGCACCCGTAGGGGGAGGGCTAATTCACCCCTCCACTTT
TRBJ2-2,TRBD1,NA,TRBV13,CASSFMGQGKNTGELFF,TGTGCCAGCAGCTTTATGGGACAGGGGAAGAACACCGGGGAGCTGTTTTTT
TRBJ2-1,NA,NA,TRBV9,CASSLQGRDYNEQFF,TGTGCCAGCAGCCTCCAGGGTAGGGACTACAATGAGCAGTTCTTC
TRBJ2-5,NA,NA,TRBV5-4,CASSLPSASEETQYF,TGTGCCAGCAGCTTGCCTAGCGCGTCCGAAGAGACCCAGTACTTC
TRBJ2-6,TRBD1,NA,TRBV5-1,CASSLSGQGSGANVLTF,TGCGCCAGCAGCTTGTCTGGACAGGGCTCTGGGGCCAACGTCCTGACTTTC
TRBJ1-2,NA,once,TRBV28,CASSFPGEGNYGYTF,TGTGCCAGCAGTTTTCCAGGGGAGGGGAACTATGGCTACACCTTC
TRBJ1-1,TRBD1,few,TRBV6-5,CASTMDRGGTEAFF,TGTGCCAGCACCATGGACAGGGGGGGCACTGAAGCTTTCTTT
TRBJ2-7,TRBD1,NA,TRBV5-1,CASSWGQGGEQYF,TGCGCCAGCAGCTGGGGACAGGGCGGCGAGCAGTACTTC
TRBJ2-3,NA,few,TRBV29-1,CSVVREPPGYTQYF,TGCAGCGTTGTCCGGGAGCCTCCCGGTTATACGCAGTATTTT
TRBJ2-2,TRBD2,NA,TRBV7-9,CASISLREGTGELFF,TGTGCCAGCATCTCGTTGCGGGAGGGCACCGGGGAGCTGTTTTTT
TRBJ2-3,NA,NA,TRBV27,CASSTDYQDTQYF,TGTGCCAGCAGCACTGACTACCAGGATACGCAGTATTTT
TRBJ1-2,TRBD1,NA,TRBV29-1,CSVPTGGGGYTF,TGCAGCGTTCCGACAGGGGGGGGTGGCTACACCTTC
TRBJ1-5,NA,NA,TRBV6-6,CASSYSGARNQPQHF,TGTGCCAGCAGTTACTCTGGGGCGCGAAATCAGCCCCAGCATTTT
TRBJ2-5,TRBD1,NA,TRBV12-5,CASATGTGGVGETQYF,TGTGCTAGTGCCACCGGGACAGGGGGCGTTGGGGAGACCCAGTACTTC
TRBJ2-3,NA,once,TRBV7-8,CASSLGRLQNYYTDTQYF,TGTGCCAGCAGCTTAGGAAGACTCCAAAACTACTACACAGATACGCAGTATTTT
TRBJ2-7,NA,NA,TRBV12-5,CASGLVGSPPPHEQYF,TGTGCTAGTGGTTTGGTCGGGAGTCCTCCCCCCCACGAGCAGTACTTC
TRBJ2-1,NA,NA,TRBV7-6,CASSLGQYNEQFF,TGTGCCAGCAGCTTAGGACAGTACAATGAGCAGTTCTTC
TRBJ2-4,NA,NA,TRBV7-2,CASSLEAGVGVQYF,TGTGCCAGCAGCTTAGAGGCAGGGGTGGGAGTTCAGTACTTC
TRBJ2-2,TRBD2,NA,TRBV4-2,CASSQASGSTGELFF,TGTGCCAGCAGCCAAGCTAGCGGGTCAACCGGGGAGCTGTTTTTT
TRBJ2-7,TRBD1,few,TRBV11-2,CASRFTGTATYEQYF,TGTGCCAGCAGGTTTACCGGGACAGCAACCTACGAGCAGTACTTC
TRBJ2-3,TRBD2,NA,TRBV6-1,CASRAGVTDTQYF,TGTGCCAGCAGGGCGGGAGTAACAGATACGCAGTATTTT
TRBJ2-6,NA,NA,TRBV19,CASSIGQSGANVLTF,TGTGCCAGTAGTATAGGGCAGTCTGGGGCCAACGTCCTGACTTTC
TRBJ2-7,TRBD2,NA,TRBV4-1,CASSHGLAYEQYF,TGCGCCAGCAGCCATGGACTAGCCTACGAGCAGTACTTC
TRBJ2-7,NA,once,TRBV9,CASSVQPGEGYEQYF,TGTGCCAGCAGCGTGCAACCGGGAGAGGGCTACGAGCAGTACTTC
TRBJ2-3,TRBD1,NA,TRBV5-1,CASSPWTGVTDTQYF,TGCGCCAGCAGCCCCTGGACAGGGGTTACAGATACGCAGTATTTT
TRBJ1-5,TRBD1,NA,TRBV2,CASSIPGQGSGSNQPQHF,TGTGCCAGCAGTATACCGGGACAGGGGAGTGGTAGCAATCAGCCCCAGCATTTT
TRBJ1-3,NA,few,TRBV21-1,CASSKYGRAAGNTIYF,TGTGCCAGCAGCAAATATGGGAGGGCTGCTGGAAACACCATATATTTT
TRBJ2-1,NA,NA,TRBV25-1,CASSPERGGRYQQFF,TGTGCCAGCAGCCCAGAGCGTGGAGGCCGATATCAGCAGTTCTTC
TRBJ1-4,NA,NA,TRBV19,CASRSNEKLFF,TGTGCCAGTAGGAGTAATGAAAAACTGTTTTTT
TRBJ2-5,TRBD1,NA,TRBV28,CASSPPGQGFLETQYF,TGTGCCAGCAGCCCCCCGGGACAGGGCTTTTTGGAGACCCAGTACTTC
TRBJ2-3,NA,once,TRBV27,CASSLGSGLPTDTQYF,TGTGCCAGCAGTTTAGGTAGCGGACTACCCACAGATACGCAGTATTTT
TRBJ2-1,NA,few,TRBV30,CAWSASYNEQFF,TGTGCCTGGAGTGCCAGTTACAATGAGCAGTTCTTC
TRBJ1-2,NA,NA,TRBV18,CASSRQDYGYTF,TGTGCCAGCTCGCGACAGGACTATGGCTACACCTTC
TRBJ1-4,TRBD1,NA,TRBV28,CASSFPGQGGEKLFF,TGTGCCAGCAGTTTCCCGGGACAGGGGGGAGAAAAACTGTTTTTT
TRBJ2-7,TRBD1,once,TRBV27,CASSLLGDRGYVYEQYF,TGTGCCAGCAGTTTATTGGGGGACAGGGGTTATGTCTACGAGCAGTACTTC